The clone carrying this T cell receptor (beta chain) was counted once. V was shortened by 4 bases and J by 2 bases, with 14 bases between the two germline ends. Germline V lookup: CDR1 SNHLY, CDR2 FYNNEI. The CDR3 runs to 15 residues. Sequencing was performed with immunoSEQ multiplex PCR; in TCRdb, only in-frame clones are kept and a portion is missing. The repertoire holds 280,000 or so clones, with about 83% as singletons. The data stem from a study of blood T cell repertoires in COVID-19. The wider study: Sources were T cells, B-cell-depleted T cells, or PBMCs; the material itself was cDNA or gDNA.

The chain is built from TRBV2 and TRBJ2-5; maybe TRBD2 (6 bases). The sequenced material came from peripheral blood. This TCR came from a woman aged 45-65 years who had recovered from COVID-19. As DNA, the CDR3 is TGTGCCAGCAGTGTGGAGGGGCTCCCTCAAGAGACCCAGTACTTC. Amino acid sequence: CASSVEGLPQETQYF.